A selection of T cell receptor beta chains follows, all from one sample in a study of graft-versus-host responses after intestinal transplantation. Measured with immunoSEQ multiplex PCR; TCRdb has only the in-frame clones, and not every one. The table has some 120,000 clones, approximately 94% seen once. Their recognized antigens are unknown. The sequencing here drew on unstimulated CD4+ T cells sorted from spleen or lymph node cells, taken before intestinal transplant. These receptors originate from a human donor who received an intestinal transplant. Each CDR3 is given with its conserved first and last residue. D genes are given only for firm matches. Size tells how often a clone was seen (once, few, many) or the class of an expanded clone, and some rows leave it out.

d_call	v_call	j_call	clone_size	cdr3_nt	cdr3_aa
.	TRBV6-5	TRBJ1-4	.	TGTGCCAGCAGTAGTTATCAGGACCGGGAAAAACTGTTTTTT	CASSSYQDREKLFF
.	TRBV6-1	TRBJ2-7	.	TGTGCCAGCACTCACAGGGTAGCAGGCGAGCAGTACTTC	CASTHRVAGEQYF
.	TRBV6-6	TRBJ2-7	few	TGTGCCAGCAGTTCGGCGTTCGAGCAGTACTTC	CASSSAFEQYF
TRBD2	TRBV27	TRBJ2-1	.	TGTGCCAGCAGTTCCGGGACTAGCGGAAACAATGAGCAGTTCTTC	CASSSGTSGNNEQFF
.	TRBV10-3	TRBJ2-3	.	TGTGCCAGCAGTTACCAAGGCTTCCTCACAGATACGCAGTATTTT	CASSYQGFLTDTQYF
.	TRBV20-1	TRBJ2-5	.	TGCAGTGCCCGGGATGAGACCCAGTACTTC	CSARDETQYF
TRBD1	TRBV5-1	TRBJ1-2	.	TGCGCCAGCAGCTGGGATGGACAGGGGCGCGGCTACACCTTC	CASSWDGQGRGYTF
TRBD1	TRBV4-1	TRBJ2-7	.	TGCGCCAGCAGCCAGACAGGGGGTTCCTACGAGCAGTACTTC	CASSQTGGSYEQYF
.	TRBV6-4	TRBJ1-1	.	TGTGCCAGCAGTGACTCGAGCCAGGGGATGGGGAGGGATATTGAAGCTTTCTTT	CASSDSSQGMGRDIEAFF
TRBD2	TRBV18	TRBJ2-1	.	TGTGCCAGCTCTCGTACTTGGACTAGCGGGTCTAATGAGCAGTTCTTC	CASSRTWTSGSNEQFF
TRBD2	TRBV5-1	TRBJ2-5	.	TGCGCCAGCAGCTTTGCTAGCGGGGGTACCCGGGAAGAGACCCAGTACTTC	CASSFASGGTREETQYF
.	TRBV11-2	TRBJ2-5	once	TGTGCCAGCAGTCCCCAGTATCAGACCCAGTACTTC	CASSPQYQTQYF
.	TRBV4-1	TRBJ2-1	.	TGCGCCAGCAGCCCCGTGCTTTGGACACAGCAGTTCTTC	CASSPVLWTQQFF
TRBD2	TRBV5-1	TRBJ2-3	.	TGCGCCAGCAGCCTAAGCGGGGGGGCAGGAGATACGCAGTATTTT	CASSLSGGAGDTQYF
TRBD2	TRBV27	TRBJ2-1	.	TGTGCCAGCAGTCCCCTCTTAACGGGGGGGCCCATCGATGAGCAGTTCTTC	CASSPLLTGGPIDEQFF
.	TRBV29-1	TRBJ2-4	.	TGCAGCGTTGGAGGGGTTGGCAAAAACATTCAGTACTTC	CSVGGVGKNIQYF
.	TRBV5-6	TRBJ1-6	.	TGTGCCAGCACCCACAGGGTAGGTTCACCCCTCCACTTT	CASTHRVGSPLHF
TRBD1	TRBV18	TRBJ1-2	.	TGTGCCAGCTCAAAGGACAGGGTTTATGGCTACACCTTC	CASSKDRVYGYTF
.	TRBV6-6	TRBJ1-5	.	TGTGCCAGCAGGACCGATAATCAGCCCCAGCATTTT	CASRTDNQPQHF
.	TRBV5-1	TRBJ2-3	.	TGCGCCAGCAGCTTGGGGCGGTCCACAGATACGCAGTATTTT	CASSLGRSTDTQYF
TRBD1	TRBV19	TRBJ2-7	few	TGTGCCAGTAGCCGGGACAGCGCCTACGAGCAGTACTTC	CASSRDSAYEQYF
TRBD2	TRBV13	TRBJ2-3	.	TGTGCCAGCAGCTTAGAGGCTAGCGGGGTCACTAGCACAGATACGCAGTATTTT	CASSLEASGVTSTDTQYF
.	TRBV7-8	TRBJ1-1	once	TGTGCCAGCAGCCCCAATAGAGACCGTAACACTGAAGCTTTCTTT	CASSPNRDRNTEAFF
.	TRBV29-1	TRBJ1-1	.	TGCAGCGTCGAACAGGGTACGGCTTTCTTT	CSVEQGTAFF
.	TRBV5-1	TRBJ1-1	once	TGCGCCAGCAGCCGCCCGACAGCCATGAACACTGAAGCTTTCTTT	CASSRPTAMNTEAFF
.	TRBV19	TRBJ1-5	few	TGTGCCAGCCACAGGGTTCAGCCCCAGCATTTT	CASHRVQPQHF
TRBD1	TRBV10-3	TRBJ1-5	once	TGTGCCATCAGTACAGGGGTTCAGCCCCAGCATTTT	CAISTGVQPQHF
.	TRBV2	TRBJ1-1	.	TGTGCCAGCATTCGACCGATAACAGGGAACATGAACACTGAAGCTTTCTTT	CASIRPITGNMNTEAFF
TRBD2	TRBV5-6	TRBJ2-7	.	TGTGCCAGCAGCGGTAGCGGGGGGGCCTCCTACGAGCAGTACTTC	CASSGSGGASYEQYF
TRBD2	TRBV28	TRBJ2-3	.	TGTGCCAGCAGAGCTCCAGGGGCTAGCGGGGTCAGGGGGGCGCAGTATTTT	CASRAPGASGVRGAQYF
.	TRBV5-1	TRBJ2-2	.	TGCGCCAGCAGCTCGGGGTCTACTATAACCGGGGAGCTGTTTTTT	CASSSGSTITGELFF
TRBD1	TRBV10-3	TRBJ1-1	.	TGTGCCATCAGGCAAACAGGGGAGAACACTGAAGCTTTCTTT	CAIRQTGENTEAFF
TRBD2	TRBV5-4	TRBJ2-4	.	TGTGCCAGCAGCTTGTTGCCAGGGAGGGTTCAGTACTTC	CASSLLPGRVQYF
.	TRBV18	TRBJ1-4	.	TGTGCCAGCTCACCAGCACAGGGTGATGAAAAACTGTTTTTT	CASSPAQGDEKLFF
.	TRBV19	TRBJ1-1	.	TGTGCCAGTAGACTGCTGGGAGGGAGCACTGAAGCTTTCTTT	CASRLLGGSTEAFF